A single sample is the source of the 26 T cell receptor beta chains below, sequenced in a study of shared clonotypes between healthy human individuals. TCRdb keeps only in-frame clones here, not all; method: immunoSEQ multiplex PCR. The sample contains about 2.3 million clones, 90% to 95% of which appear only once. What was sequenced was naive CD4+ T cells from PBMCs. Subset in this sample: CD45RA+ positively selected. These receptors all stem from a man aged 18-30 years in good health. Some clones in this sample may be carry-over from other donors' samples.

A single count supports this clone. V is TRBV6-1 and J is TRBJ2-1; TRBD2 matches 9 bases. V lost 8 bases to trimming and J lost 0 bases; unmatched junction nucleotides: 5. The CDR3 length is 15 residues. The germline V gene encodes CDR1 MNHNS and CDR2 SASEGT. This CDR3 is CASLKREASYNEQFF. The CDR3 DNA follows: TGTGCCAGCCTTAAGCGGGAGGCCTCCTACAATGAGCAGTTCTTC.

The chain combines TRBV30 with TRBJ1-4; tentatively, D is TRBD1 (6 bases). V was shortened by 1 base and J by 4 bases, with 16 bases between the two germline ends. The CDR3 is 16 amino acids. CDR1 is GTSNPN and CDR2 is SVGIG in the germline V gene (reference sequence). CDR3 sequence reads: CAWSEPGGRHNEKLFF. The CDR3 DNA is TGTGCCTGGAGTGAACCGGGGGGGCGTCATAATGAAAAACTGTTTTTT. Using reference TRBV30 and TRBJ1-4 for the parts outside the CDR3, the full variable domain is SQTIHQWPATLVQPVGSPLSLECTVEGTSNPNLYWYRQAAGRGLQLLFYSVGIGQISSEVPQNLSASRPQDRQFILSSKKLLLSDSGFYLCAWSEPGGRHNEKLFFGSGTQLSVL.

The chain is built from TRBV29-1 and TRBJ2-7, with a possible D match to TRBD1 (5 bases). Germline values: CDR1 SQVTM, CDR2 ANQGSEA. Trimming pared 4 bases from V and 2 bases from J, leaving 12 bases between. CDR3 length: 13 amino acids. The CDR3 bases are TGCAGCGTTGGGGGCAGACAGACCTACGAGCAGTACTTC. Its protein product is CSVGGRQTYEQYF.

The chain combines TRBV6-5 with TRBJ1-4, with D maybe TRBD1 (5 bases). The germline V gene encodes CDR1 MNHEY and CDR2 SVGAGI. Trimming removed 2 bases from V and 8 bases from J, with 12 bases in between. CDR3 length equals 14 residues. In DNA, the CDR3 is TGTGCCAGCAGTTACAACAGGCGGGGCGAAAAACTGTTTTTT. Translated, it gives CASSYNRRGEKLFF.

V gene TRBV29-1 combines with J gene TRBJ2-3, with D maybe TRBD2 (5 bases). The germline CDR1 and CDR2 sequences are SQVTM and ANQGSEA. The V and J ends lost 7 bases and 6 bases respectively, with 14 bases between them. The CDR3 length is 12 residues. The CDR3 region is CSGGSGSDTQYF. The DNA of the CDR3 is TGCAGCGGCGGGTCGGGGTCCGATACGCAGTATTTT.

V is TRBV5-1 and J is TRBJ2-1, with 7 nucleotides matching TRBD1. V trimming: 4 bases; J trimming: 5 bases; junction bases outside the gene matches: 6. The CDR3 is 14 residues long. In germline, CDR1 is SGHRS, CDR2 YFSETQ. Here the CDR3 reads CASSRQGRDNEQFF. CDR3 DNA sequence: TGCGCCAGCAGCCGACAGGGTCGCGACAATGAGCAGTTCTTC.

This chain connects TRBV9 to TRBJ2-3; TRBD2 might be the D (6 bases). V was clipped by 4 bases and J by 0 bases, with 18 bases between them. Looked up from germline, CDR1 is SGDLS and CDR2 is YYNGEE. This CDR3 has 17 amino acids. The DNA for the CDR3 is TGTGCCAGCAGCCCGAACGGAGGGCGGGGAAGCACAGATACGCAGTATTTT. Residues: CASSPNGGRGSTDTQYF.

The rearrangement links TRBV18 to TRBJ2-1; no clear D gene. The CDR3 totals 12 residues. Trimming shortened V by 0 bases and J by 9 bases, and 6 bases separated the two germline ends. Germline V gives CDR1 KGHSH, CDR2 LQKENI. CDR3 sequence reads: CASSPPRGEQFF. The CDR3 DNA follows: TGTGCCAGCTCACCACCCAGAGGTGAGCAGTTCTTC.

The CDR3 spells CASSPQGAYGYTF. For the CDR3, the DNA is TGTGCCAGCAGCCCGCAGGGGGCCTATGGCTACACCTTC. The chain combines TRBV9 with TRBJ1-2; 8 bases agree with TRBD1. Germline CDR1 and CDR2: SGDLS and YYNGEE. This CDR3 is 13 amino acids long. V gave up 4 bases and J gave up 4 bases; unmatched junction bases: 3.

This clone was counted a single time. V gene TRBV6-5 combines with J gene TRBJ2-3; 8 bases are a match to TRBD1. The germline CDR1 and CDR2 sequences are MNHEY and SVGAGI. The CDR3 consists of 14 residues. V was clipped by 7 bases and J by 2 bases; unmatched bases: 5. CDR3 nucleotide sequence: TGTGCCAGCATGGACAGGGTACTCACAGATACGCAGTATTTT. The encoded protein is CASMDRVLTDTQYF.

The V gene is TRBV29-1, the J gene TRBJ2-1; 7 nucleotides match TRBD1. This CDR3 has 14 residues. V lost 3 bases and J lost 6; bases outside the gene matches: 8. The V gene's germline CDR1 is SQVTM and CDR2 ANQGSEA. CDR3 region: CSVEKGALGNEQFF. The CDR3 bases are TGCAGCGTTGAGAAGGGGGCGCTCGGCAATGAGCAGTTCTTC.

The chain combines TRBV28 with TRBJ2-2; 8 bases map to TRBD2. The trim removed 7 bases at V and 1 base at J, leaving 14 bases unmatched. This CDR3 is built from 18 residues. The germline CDR1 and CDR2 sequences are MDHEN and SYDVKM. CDR3 in amino acids: CASTRPPYREGNTGELFF. The CDR3 nucleotides read TGTGCCAGCACTCGGCCCCCCTACCGGGAGGGGAACACCGGGGAGCTGTTTTTT.

This sequence joins TRBV27 and TRBJ2-7, with TRBD2 identical over 10 bases. Trimming cost V 4 bases and J 5 bases; bases outside gene matches: 8. Germline values: CDR1 MNHEY, CDR2 SMNVEV (reference sequence). CDR3 size: 15 residues. Written as DNA, the CDR3 is TGTGCCAGCAGTTCCCCTAGCGGGAGTAGGGACGAGCAGTACTTC. This sequence encodes CASSSPSGSRDEQYF.

A single count supports this clone. This chain connects TRBV19 to TRBJ2-7; the D gene is possibly TRBD1 (5 bases). Trimming cost V 0 bases and J 3 bases, with 21 bases left between them. CDR1 is LNHDA, CDR2 SQIVND, per germline (reference sequence). The CDR3 length is 18 residues. CDR3 sequence: CASSIDLAGQGSGYEQYF. The CDR3 DNA follows: TGTGCCAGTAGTATAGATCTCGCTGGGCAGGGAAGTGGCTACGAGCAGTACTTC. Looking up the rest from reference TRBV19 and TRBJ2-7 gives the full variable domain: DGGITQSPKYLFRKEGQNVTLSCEQNLNHDAMYWYRQDPGQGLRLIYYSQIVNDFQKGDIAEGYSVSREKKESFPLTVTSAQKNPTAFYLCASSIDLAGQGSGYEQYFGPGTRLTVT.

The chain joins TRBV19 to TRBJ1-1, with D perhaps matching TRBD1 (5 bases). The CDR3 is made up of 18 amino acids. Germline V CDR1 and CDR2: LNHDA, SQIVND (reference sequence). With 3 bases removed from V and 0 bases from J, the gap between germline ends came to 20 bases. The DNA of the CDR3 is TGTGCCAGTAGTATGGGACCGGCAGGACTCATTATGAACACTGAAGCTTTCTTT. It is translated as CASSMGPAGLIMNTEAFF.

The gene calls are TRBV5-5 and TRBJ1-1; D call uncertain. Germline CDR1 and CDR2: SGHKS and YYEKEE (reference sequence). Trimming took 5 bases from V and 4 from J, leaving 9 bases between them. This CDR3 is built from 12 residues. CDR3 coding DNA: TGTGCCAGCAGTGTCGCGGGCACTGAAGCTTTCTTT. Its protein product is CASSVAGTEAFF.

The CDR3 loop is CAWSTTEVTQYF. CDR3 DNA sequence: TGTGCCTGGAGTACCACTGAGGTGACCCAGTACTTC. The rearrangement links TRBV30 to TRBJ2-5; no definite D call. The CDR3 is 12 amino acids. The V and J ends lost 2 bases and 7 bases respectively, with 11 bases between them. Looked up from germline, CDR1 is GTSNPN and CDR2 is SVGIG (reference sequence).

About this clone: Additional DNA sequences in this sample encode the identical CDR3. The genes are TRBV7-3 and TRBJ2-1; D remains unclear. Trimming pared 2 bases from V and 6 bases from J, leaving 2 bases between. The germline CDR1 and CDR2 sequences are SGHTA and FQGTGA. The CDR3 runs to 11 residues. The CDR3 bases are TGTGCCAGCAGCTTAGGCAATGAGCAGTTCTTC. This sequence encodes CASSLGNEQFF.

V is TRBV20-1 and J is TRBJ2-7; D remains unclear. Germline V gene lookup returns CDR1 DFQATT and CDR2 SNEGSKA (reference sequence). Trimming pared 6 bases from V and 4 bases from J, leaving 10 bases between. This CDR3 has 11 residues. This chain's CDR3 is CSAIDNYEQYF. CDR3 nucleotides: TGCAGTGCAATTGACAATTACGAGCAGTACTTC.

The rearrangement joins TRBV18 to TRBJ2-2, with 8 bases that match TRBD2. The CDR3 length is 15 residues. Trimming cost V 2 bases and J 4 bases; bases outside gene matches: 3. Germline V gene sequence: CDR1 KGHSH, CDR2 LQKENI. The CDR3 DNA is TGTGCCAGCTCACCATTTGGGACTAGCACCGGGGAGCTGTTTTTT. Translation gives CASSPFGTSTGELFF.

A note on this clone: This sample includes further DNA sequences coding for the same CDR3. This chain joins TRBV5-1 and TRBJ2-5, with D possibly TRBD2 on 7 matching bases. Germline V lookup: CDR1 SGHRS, CDR2 YFSETQ. V gave up 0 bases and J gave up 3 bases, with 9 bases separating them. The CDR3 length is 14 residues. The CDR3 region has the DNA TGCGCCAGCAGCTTGGCGGGGGGCGAAGAGACCCAGTACTTC. This gives the protein CASSLAGGEETQYF.

This chain connects TRBV5-6 to TRBJ2-7, with 7 nucleotides matching TRBD1. In germline, CDR1 is SGHDT, CDR2 YYEEEE. The CDR3 is made up of 14 amino acids. Trimming cost V 4 bases and J 0 bases; bases outside gene matches: 4. The CDR3 is CASSNRGFSYEQYF. CDR3 in DNA: TGTGCCAGCAGCAACAGGGGCTTCTCCTACGAGCAGTACTTC.

This chain links TRBV11-3 with TRBJ2-2; D is uncertain. Germline V gene lookup returns CDR1 SGHNT and CDR2 YENEEA. CDR3 length equals 15 residues. V shed 3 bases and J shed 5 bases, with 13 bases lying between them. The CDR3 reads CASSFSFLGTGELFF. Written as DNA, the CDR3 is TGTGCCAGCAGCTTCTCCTTCCTGGGGACCGGGGAGCTGTTTTTT.

Only one count was recorded for this clone. This CDR3 reads CSAKTVLTGELFF. In nucleotides, the CDR3 is TGCAGCGCCAAGACAGTACTCACCGGGGAGCTGTTTTTT. This chain connects TRBV29-1 to TRBJ2-2, with D possibly TRBD1 on 5 matching bases. Germline CDR1 reads SQVTM; CDR2 reads ANQGSEA. V gave up 7 bases and J gave up 4 bases, with 13 bases separating them. The CDR3 runs to 13 residues.

The CDR3 nucleotides are TGTGCCAGCAGCCCGCTTCCGGACAGCTCCTACGAGCAGTACTTC. This translates into CASSPLPDSSYEQYF. V gene TRBV5-4 combines with J gene TRBJ2-7, with a possible D match to TRBD1 (6 bases). Germline V gives CDR1 SGHNT, CDR2 YYREEE (reference sequence). CDR3 length: 15 amino acids. V was trimmed by 4 bases and J by 0 bases, leaving 14 bases between them.

The rearrangement joins TRBV5-8 to TRBJ1-5, with 8 bases lining up with TRBD1. The CDR3 consists of 14 residues. CDR1 and CDR2 (germline): SGHTS, YDEGEE. V was clipped by 4 bases and J by 2 bases; unmatched bases: 2. CDR3 in amino acids: CASSVQGGNQPQHF. The CDR3 DNA is TGTGCCAGCAGCGTACAGGGGGGCAATCAGCCCCAGCATTTT.